The 18 T cell receptor beta chains given below trace back to one sample, sequenced in a study of PD-L1 blockade in urothelial cancer. The assay was immunoSEQ multiplex PCR, and TCRdb's table has in-frame clones only and misses some. The table includes about 24,000 clones, 84% detected once. The sample was PBMCs, taken around atezolizumab (anti-PD-L1) treatment. These receptor sequences come from a man in his 70s with urothelial cancer.

The chain joins TRBV20-1 to TRBJ1-1, with 7 bases matching TRBD1. Germline CDR1 and CDR2: DFQATT and SNEGSKA (reference sequence). The CDR3 extends over 11 amino acids. The CDR3 DNA is TGCGGGGGACAGTTGAACACTGAAGCTTTCTTT. This encodes CGGQLNTEAFF.

In its sample, this clone was seen once. The genes are TRBV2 and TRBJ1-2; no clear D gene. The CDR3 totals 16 residues. The germline CDR1 and CDR2 sequences are SNHLY and FYNNEI. V lost 2 bases and J 2 bases, leaving 15 bases between the germline ends. Here the CDR3 reads CASSEQIGTANYGYTF. The DNA for the CDR3 is TGTGCCAGCAGTGAACAAATAGGAACAGCAAACTATGGCTACACCTTC.

The chain recombines TRBV27 with TRBJ1-1; D gene uncertain. V was trimmed by 3 bases and J by 0 bases, leaving 8 bases between them. The CDR3 sequence is 14 residues long. Germline V CDR1 and CDR2: MNHEY, SMNVEV (reference sequence). The CDR3 sequence: CASSFRGMNTEAFF. The CDR3 DNA reads as TGTGCCAGCAGTTTTCGGGGTATGAACACTGAAGCTTTCTTT.

The rearrangement links TRBV28 to TRBJ1-2, with 10 bases matching TRBD1. CDR1 and CDR2 from the germline V gene are MDHEN and SYDVKM. The CDR3 spans 17 residues. Unmatched junction bases numbered 11, after V lost 4 bases and J lost 3 bases. CDR3 amino acids: CASSSGQGETWDYGYTF. In DNA form, the CDR3 reads TGTGCCAGCAGTTCCGGACAGGGGGAAACCTGGGACTATGGCTACACCTTC.

V usage is TRBV27 and J usage is TRBJ2-2; 7 nucleotides agree with TRBD2. From germline, CDR1 is MNHEY and CDR2 SMNVEV (reference sequence). CDR3 length: 14 amino acids. Trimming cost V 6 bases and J 2 bases; bases outside gene matches: 3. CDR3 loop: CASRGGSNTGELFF. The CDR3 coding sequence is TGTGCCAGCAGGGGGGGGAGCAACACCGGGGAGCTGTTTTTT.

The genes are TRBV6-1 and TRBJ1-1; no firm D call. Germline V gene sequence: CDR1 MNHNS, CDR2 SASEGT. This CDR3 spans 10 amino acids. Trimming took 7 bases from V and 7 from J, leaving 7 bases between them. DNA of the CDR3: TGTGCCAGCATGGGCCTTGAAGCTTTCTTT. Translating it yields CASMGLEAFF.

The genes are TRBV5-1 and TRBJ2-5; the D gene is possibly TRBD2 (5 bases). Trimming removed 4 bases from V and 2 bases from J, with 18 bases in between. Looked up from germline, CDR1 is SGHRS and CDR2 is YFSETQ. This CDR3 has 16 residues. CDR3 in DNA: TGCGCCAGCAGCCTAATTGAGGGCGGTAATCAAGAGACCCAGTACTTC. It yields the protein CASSLIEGGNQETQYF.

The V call is TRBV15, the J call TRBJ1-2, with D uncertain. The CDR3 runs to 14 residues. From germline, CDR1 is LNHNV and CDR2 YYDKDF (reference sequence). Trimming pared 5 bases from V and 6 bases from J, leaving 16 bases between. This CDR3 is CATSREDQRDGYTF. The CDR3 nucleotides are TGTGCCACCAGCCGGGAAGATCAAAGGGATGGCTACACCTTC.

The chain's CDR3 is CASQGYTEAFF. The CDR3 coding sequence is TGTGCCAGTCAGGGGTACACTGAAGCTTTCTTT. V and J are TRBV19 and TRBJ1-1, with a tentative D call TRBD1 (6 bases). Germline lookup yields CDR1 LNHDA and CDR2 SQIVND (reference sequence). The CDR3 totals 11 residues. Between the trimmed V and J ends, which lost 8 bases and 3 bases, there was a span of 7 bases.

V and J are TRBV5-8 and TRBJ2-6; 8 positions agree with TRBD2. This CDR3 has 14 residues. The germline CDR1 and CDR2 sequences are SGHTS and YDEGEE. With V trimmed by 7 bases and J by 7 bases, 7 bases remained unmatched. As DNA, the CDR3 is TGTGCCAGCGTACGGGGGGGGTCCGCCAACGTCCTGACTTTC. Its translation is CASVRGGSANVLTF.

The rearrangement uses TRBV4-2 and TRBJ1-3; no reliable D call. V lost 8 bases to trimming and J lost 1 base, with 9 bases between them. CDR3 size: 13 residues. CDR1 is LGHNA, CDR2 YNFKEQ, per germline. CDR3 region: CASLQDSGNTIYF. The CDR3 bases are TGTGCCAGCCTTCAGGATTCTGGAAACACCATATATTTT.

J is TRBJ1-4 and V is TRBV25-1; unclear D gene. With 3 bases removed from V and 0 bases from J, the gap between germline ends came to 8 bases. CDR1 is MGHDK, CDR2 SYGVNS, per germline. CDR3 size: 15 residues. The CDR3: CASSDLVSTNEKLFF. CDR3 bases: TGTGCCAGCAGTGATCTAGTTTCAACTAATGAAAAACTGTTTTTT.

V is TRBV19 and J is TRBJ2-1, with 9 bases identical to TRBD2. V shed 5 bases and J 8 bases; nucleotides not matched to a gene: 7. CDR1 and CDR2 from the germline V gene are LNHDA and SQIVND (reference sequence). There are 14 residues in the CDR3. CDR3 loop: CASSGRGRVDEQFF. The DNA of the CDR3 is TGTGCCAGTAGTGGGCGCGGGAGGGTCGATGAGCAGTTCTTC.

The sample holds one count of this clone. CDR3 residues: CASSPQPGDTIYF. In nucleotides, the CDR3 is TGTGCCAGCAGCCCCCAGCCCGGGGACACCATATATTTT. The chain uses TRBV7-3 and TRBJ1-3; D remains ambiguous. Trimming stripped 5 bases from V and 8 bases from J, with 13 bases between. The CDR3 sequence is 13 residues long. Germline-derived CDR1 and CDR2 are SGHTA and FQGTGA.

This chain connects TRBV9 to TRBJ2-3, with a tentative D call TRBD1 (5 bases). Germline CDR1 is SGDLS and CDR2 is YYNGEE. Between the trimmed V and J ends, which lost 4 bases and 0 bases, there was a span of 12 bases. CDR3 length equals 15 residues. CDR3 DNA: TGTGCCAGCAGCCTCATAGGGGCTAGCACAGATACGCAGTATTTT. Amino acids: CASSLIGASTDTQYF. Full variable domain (outside the CDR3, taken from reference TRBV9 and TRBJ2-3): DSGVTQTPKHLITATGQRVTLRCSPRSGDLSVYWYQQSLDQGLQFLIQYYNGEERAKGNILERFSAQQFPDLHSELNLSSLELGDSALYFCASSLIGASTDTQYFGPGTRLTVL.

In nucleotides, the CDR3 is TGTGCCAGCAGCGCCCGGGGAGTGACCGCCGGGGAGCTGTTTTTT. This sequence encodes CASSARGVTAGELFF. The V and J genes are TRBV7-9 and TRBJ2-2; weak D call: TRBD2 (5 bases). Trimming shortened V by 5 bases and J by 6 bases, and 16 bases separated the two germline ends. The CDR3 contains 15 residues. Germline assignment: CDR1 SEHNR and CDR2 FQNEAQ (reference sequence).

The chain employs TRBV7-6 and TRBJ2-1; D is undetermined. V was clipped by 1 base and J by 7 bases, with 8 bases between them. The CDR3 extends over 13 amino acids. Germline loops: CDR1 SGHVS, CDR2 FNYEAQ. The DNA for the CDR3 is TGTGCCAGCAGCTTAGATAGAGTTAATGAGCAGTTCTTC. This translates into CASSLDRVNEQFF.

This clone is a singleton in its sample. This chain links TRBV7-9 with TRBJ2-7, with D possibly being TRBD2 (6 bases). The V end lost 7 bases, the J end lost 1 base, and 14 bases lay between the germline ends. The CDR3 loop spans 14 amino acids. Germline CDR1 SEHNR, CDR2 FQNEAQ (reference sequence). The CDR3 sequence is CASTTGSVSYEQYF. DNA of the CDR3: TGTGCCAGCACCACCGGGAGTGTTTCCTACGAGCAGTACTTC.